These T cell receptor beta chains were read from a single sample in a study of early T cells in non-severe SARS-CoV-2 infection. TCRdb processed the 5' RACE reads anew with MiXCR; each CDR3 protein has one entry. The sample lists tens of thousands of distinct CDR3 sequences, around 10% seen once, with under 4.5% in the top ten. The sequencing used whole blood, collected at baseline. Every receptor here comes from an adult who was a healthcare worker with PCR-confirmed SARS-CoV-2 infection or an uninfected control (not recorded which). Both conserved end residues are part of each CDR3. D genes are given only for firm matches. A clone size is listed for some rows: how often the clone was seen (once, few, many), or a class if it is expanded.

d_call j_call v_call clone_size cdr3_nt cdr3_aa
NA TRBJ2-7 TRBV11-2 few TGTGCCAGCAGCTTAGACTTCTACGAGCAGTACTTC CASSLDFYEQYF
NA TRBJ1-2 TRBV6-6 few TGTGCCAGCAGTTACTCGAGTACGGCTAACTATGGCTACACCTTC CASSYSSTANYGYTF
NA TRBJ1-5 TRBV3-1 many TGTGCCAGCAGCCACTCGGGGGGCCAGCCCCAGCATTTT CASSHSGGQPQHF
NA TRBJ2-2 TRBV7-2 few TGTGCCAGCAGCTTCGGTGGAAGTTACACCGGGGAGCTGTTTTTT CASSFGGSYTGELFF
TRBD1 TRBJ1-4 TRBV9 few TGTGCCAGCAGCCCCACAGGGGAATTTAATGAAAAACTGTTTTTT CASSPTGEFNEKLFF
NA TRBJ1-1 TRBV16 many TGTGCCAGCATCACGGGAGAAGCTTTCTTT CASITGEAFF
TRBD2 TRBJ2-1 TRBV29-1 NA TGCAGCGTTGCTCTCTGGCCTAGCGGACACAATGAGCAGTTCTTC CSVALWPSGHNEQFF
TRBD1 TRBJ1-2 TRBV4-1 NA TGCGCCAGCAGCCAGAGGACAGGCGTAAGCTATGGCTACACCTTC CASSQRTGVSYGYTF
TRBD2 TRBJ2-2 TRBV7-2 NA TGTGCCAGCAGGAAAGGCAGCGGGGTGGCCACCGGGGAGCTGTTTTTT CASRKGSGVATGELFF
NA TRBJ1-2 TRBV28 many TGTGCCAGCAGTTTGTTGGGGAACTATGGCTACACCTTC CASSLLGNYGYTF
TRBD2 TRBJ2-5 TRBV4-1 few TGCGCCAGCAGCCCCCATAGCGGGGGAGAAGAGACCCAGTACTTC CASSPHSGGEETQYF
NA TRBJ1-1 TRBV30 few TGTGCCTGGGATCGAGTGGTAGGCACTGAAGCTTTCTTT CAWDRVVGTEAFF
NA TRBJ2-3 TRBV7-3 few TGTGCCAGCAGCCTAGGGACTTTTCGCACAGATACGCAGTATTTT CASSLGTFRTDTQYF
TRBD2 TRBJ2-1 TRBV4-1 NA TGCGCCAGCAGCCCGGTTGCGAGCGGGAGGGTCCTTTCCTACAATGAGCAGTTCTTC CASSPVASGRVLSYNEQFF
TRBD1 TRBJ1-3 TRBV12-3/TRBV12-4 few TGTGCCAGCAGTATCGGGACAGGGCGAGGAAACACCATATATTTT CASSIGTGRGNTIYF
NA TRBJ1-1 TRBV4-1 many TGCGCCAGCAGCCAAGTTCCTCGAGGGATGAACACTGAAGCTTTCTTT CASSQVPRGMNTEAFF
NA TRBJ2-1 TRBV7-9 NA TGTGCCAGCAGCTTACCCCCCGGCCCTCCGGTGTTCTTC CASSLPPGPPVFF
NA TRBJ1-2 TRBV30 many TGTGCCTGGAGTGTACAGAAATTTGTACCCTACACCTTC CAWSVQKFVPYTF
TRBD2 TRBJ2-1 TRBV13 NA TGTGCCAGCAGCTTCCGGGGGGGCAATGAGCAGTTCTTC CASSFRGGNEQFF
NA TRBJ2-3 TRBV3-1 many TGTGCCAGCGGGGTCCTCGGGGATACGCAGTATTTT CASGVLGDTQYF
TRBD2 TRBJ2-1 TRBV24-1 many TGTGCCACCAGTGATGGGGTGGGGGGGAAAATGCATGAGCAGTTCTTC CATSDGVGGKMHEQFF
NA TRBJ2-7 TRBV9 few TGTGCCAGCAGCCCCGAGCGGATTCCCTACGAGCAGTACTTC CASSPERIPYEQYF
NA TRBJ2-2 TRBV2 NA TGTGCCAGCACTGGTTGGGAGGAGACCGGGGAGCTGTTTTTT CASTGWEETGELFF